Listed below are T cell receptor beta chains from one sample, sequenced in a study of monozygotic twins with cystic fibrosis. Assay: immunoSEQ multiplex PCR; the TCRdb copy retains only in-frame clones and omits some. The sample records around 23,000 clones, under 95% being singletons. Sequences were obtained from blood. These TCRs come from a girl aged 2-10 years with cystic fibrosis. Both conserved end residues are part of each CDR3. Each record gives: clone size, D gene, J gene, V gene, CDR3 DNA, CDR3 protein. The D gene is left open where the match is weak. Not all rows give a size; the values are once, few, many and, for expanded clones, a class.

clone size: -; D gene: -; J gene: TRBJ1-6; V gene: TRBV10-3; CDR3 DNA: TGTGCCATCAGTGGTGGAGGGGCGAGCTCCTATAATTCACCCCTCCACTTT; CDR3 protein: CAISGGGASSYNSPLHF
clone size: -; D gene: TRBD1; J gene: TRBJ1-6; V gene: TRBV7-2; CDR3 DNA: TGTGCCAGCAGCTTAGGATCCCCAGGGGGAGGTTCACCCCTCCACTTT; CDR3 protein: CASSLGSPGGGSPLHF
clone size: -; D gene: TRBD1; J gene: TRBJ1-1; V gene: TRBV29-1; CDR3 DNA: TGCAGCGTTCCTGACAGGGGAGGAGTGAACACTGAAGCTTTCTTT; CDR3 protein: CSVPDRGGVNTEAFF
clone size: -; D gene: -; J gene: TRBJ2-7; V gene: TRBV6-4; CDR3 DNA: TGTGCCAGCAGACTTGACAGCTCGGCCACCTACGAGCAGTACTTC; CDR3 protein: CASRLDSSATYEQYF
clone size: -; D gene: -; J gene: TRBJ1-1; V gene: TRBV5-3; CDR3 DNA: TGTGCCAGAAGCTTGGTTGTGAACACTGAAGCTTTCTTT; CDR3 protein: CARSLVVNTEAFF
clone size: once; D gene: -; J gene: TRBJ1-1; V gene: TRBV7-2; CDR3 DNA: TGTGCCAGCAGCTTAGTTGTCACTGAAGCTTTCTTT; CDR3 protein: CASSLVVTEAFF
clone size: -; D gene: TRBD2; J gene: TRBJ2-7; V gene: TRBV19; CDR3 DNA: TGTGCCAGTAGTCCGCAACTAGCGGGGGGTCTATACGAGCAGTACTTC; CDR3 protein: CASSPQLAGGLYEQYF
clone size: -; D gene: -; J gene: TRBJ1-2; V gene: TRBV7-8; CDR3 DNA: TGTGCCAGCAGCGTCGACAGTGCGGGCGGCTACACCTTC; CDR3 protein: CASSVDSAGGYTF
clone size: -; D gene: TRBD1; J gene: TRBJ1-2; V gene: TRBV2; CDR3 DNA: TGTGCCAGCAGTGTCGGACAGGGTATTGATGGCTACACCTTC; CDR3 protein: CASSVGQGIDGYTF
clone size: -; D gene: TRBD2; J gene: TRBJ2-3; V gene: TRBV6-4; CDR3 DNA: TGTGCCAGCAGTGAACGGGGGGGGACAGATACGCAGTATTTT; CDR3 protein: CASSERGGTDTQYF
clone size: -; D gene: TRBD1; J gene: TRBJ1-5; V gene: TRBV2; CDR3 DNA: TGTGCCAGCAGCGCGGACAGGGTAGTGAAGCCCCAGCATTTT; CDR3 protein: CASSADRVVKPQHF
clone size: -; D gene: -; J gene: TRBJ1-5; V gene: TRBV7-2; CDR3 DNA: TGTGCCAGCAGCTTAGAGGGGAATAGCAATCAGCCCCAGCATTTT; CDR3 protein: CASSLEGNSNQPQHF
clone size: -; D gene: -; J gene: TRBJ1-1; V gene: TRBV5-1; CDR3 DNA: TGCGCCAGCAGCGTTCAGGGAAACACTGAAGCTTTCTTT; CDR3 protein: CASSVQGNTEAFF
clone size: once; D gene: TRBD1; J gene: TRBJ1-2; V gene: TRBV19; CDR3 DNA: TGTGCCACCGGATTAGGACAGGGAAGTGGCTACACCTTC; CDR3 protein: CATGLGQGSGYTF
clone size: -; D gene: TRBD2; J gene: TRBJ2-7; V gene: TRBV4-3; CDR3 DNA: TGCGCCAGCAGCCAAGGTCCAGCGGGGAACTACGAGCAGTACTTC; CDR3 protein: CASSQGPAGNYEQYF
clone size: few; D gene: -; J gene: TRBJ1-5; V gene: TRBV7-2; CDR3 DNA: TGTGCCAGCAGCTTAGATCTTGGCAGCAATCAGCCCCAGCATTTT; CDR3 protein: CASSLDLGSNQPQHF
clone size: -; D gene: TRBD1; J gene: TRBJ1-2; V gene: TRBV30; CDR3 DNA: TGTGCCTGGCTAACCGGACAGGGCATTGGTGGCTACACCTTC; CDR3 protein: CAWLTGQGIGGYTF
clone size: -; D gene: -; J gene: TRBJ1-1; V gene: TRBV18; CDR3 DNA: TGTGCCAGCTCACCGGGGCACCATTCCTCCAACACTGAAGCTTTCTTT; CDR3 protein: CASSPGHHSSNTEAFF
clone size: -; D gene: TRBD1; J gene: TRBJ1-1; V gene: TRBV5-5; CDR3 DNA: TGTGCCAGCAGCTTGCAAAGGGGGCGCACTGAAGCTTTCTTT; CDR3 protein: CASSLQRGRTEAFF
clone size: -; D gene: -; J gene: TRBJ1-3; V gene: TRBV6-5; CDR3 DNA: TGTGCCAGCCACAGCTCTGGAAACACCATATATTTT; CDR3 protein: CASHSSGNTIYF
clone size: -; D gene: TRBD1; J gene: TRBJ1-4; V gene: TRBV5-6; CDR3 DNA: TGTGCCAGCAGAAGCACGGGACAGCCTAATGAAAAACTGTTTTTT; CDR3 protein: CASRSTGQPNEKLFF
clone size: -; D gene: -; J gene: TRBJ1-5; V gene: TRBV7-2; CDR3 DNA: TGTGCCAGCAGCTTATCGGGATCCAGCAATCAGCCCCAGCATTTT; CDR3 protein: CASSLSGSSNQPQHF
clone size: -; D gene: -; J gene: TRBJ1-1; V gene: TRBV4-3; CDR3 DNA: TGCGCCAGCAGCCAAGATATAGGGTTCTTGAACACTGAAGCTTTCTTT; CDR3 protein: CASSQDIGFLNTEAFF
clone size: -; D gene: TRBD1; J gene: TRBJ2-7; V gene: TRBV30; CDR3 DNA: TGTGCCTGGCGGACAGGGGGCTACGAGCAGTACTTC; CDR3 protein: CAWRTGGYEQYF
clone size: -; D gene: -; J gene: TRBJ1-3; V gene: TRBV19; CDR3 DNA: TGTGCCAGTACCCCCTTGGGGGATGGAAACACCATATATTTT; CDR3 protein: CASTPLGDGNTIYF
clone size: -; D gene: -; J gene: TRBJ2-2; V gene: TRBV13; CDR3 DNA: TGTGCCAGCAGCCCCACCACCTTTATCGCCGGGGAGCTGTTTTTT; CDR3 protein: CASSPTTFIAGELFF
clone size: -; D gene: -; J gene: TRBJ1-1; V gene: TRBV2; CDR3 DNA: TGTGCCAGCAAGCTCTCTGAAGCTTTCTTT; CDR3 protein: CASKLSEAFF
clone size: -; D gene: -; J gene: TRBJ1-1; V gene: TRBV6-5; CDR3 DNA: TGTGCCAGCAGTAAGAAATCTAGTCACACTGAAGCTTTCTTT; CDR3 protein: CASSKKSSHTEAFF
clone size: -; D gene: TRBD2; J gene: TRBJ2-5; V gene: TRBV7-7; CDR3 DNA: TGTGCCAGCACCCCGGGGAGTCTAGCGGGGGCAGGAGAGACCCAGTACTTC; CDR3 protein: CASTPGSLAGAGETQYF
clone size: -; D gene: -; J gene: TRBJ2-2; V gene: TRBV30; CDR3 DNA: TGTGCCTGGAGTGTAGCAGGGACCGGGGAGCTGTTTTTT; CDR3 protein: CAWSVAGTGELFF
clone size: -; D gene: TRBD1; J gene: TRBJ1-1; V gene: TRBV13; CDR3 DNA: TGTGCCAGCAGCCCGGGACAGGGGGAGTTTGCTGAAGCTTTCTTT; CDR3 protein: CASSPGQGEFAEAFF
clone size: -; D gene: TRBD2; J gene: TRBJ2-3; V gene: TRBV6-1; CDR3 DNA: TGTGCCACCGCGAGGGAGGGGTCCCCCACAGATACGCAGTATTTT; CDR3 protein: CATAREGSPTDTQYF
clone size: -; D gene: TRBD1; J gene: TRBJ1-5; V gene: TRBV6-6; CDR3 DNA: TGTGCCAGCAGCGGATTCTACAGGGGGAGCAATCAGCCCCAGCATTTT; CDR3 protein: CASSGFYRGSNQPQHF
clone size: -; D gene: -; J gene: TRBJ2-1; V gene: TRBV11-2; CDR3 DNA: TGTGCCAGCAGCTTATATCAATCTTCGGGGGCTTTGTACAATGAGCAGTTCTTC; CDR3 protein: CASSLYQSSGALYNEQFF
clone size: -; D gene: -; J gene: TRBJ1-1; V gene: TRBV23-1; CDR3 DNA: TGCGCCAACCCCACCCGGGGCGCTGAAGCTTTCTTT; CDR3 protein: CANPTRGAEAFF
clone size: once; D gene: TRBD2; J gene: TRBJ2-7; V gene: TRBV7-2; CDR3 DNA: TGTGCCAGCAGCTTACTAGCGGGGACGAGCTCCTACGAGCAGTACTTC; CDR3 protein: CASSLLAGTSSYEQYF
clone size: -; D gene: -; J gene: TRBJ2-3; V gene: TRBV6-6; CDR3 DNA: TGTGCCAGCAGTAACGGACAGACATTCACAGATACGCAGTATTTT; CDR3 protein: CASSNGQTFTDTQYF
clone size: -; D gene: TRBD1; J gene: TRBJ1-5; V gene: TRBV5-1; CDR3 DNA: TGCGCCAGCAGCTTGGCCTGGGCAGGGGGCCATCAGCCCCAGCATTTT; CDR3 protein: CASSLAWAGGHQPQHF
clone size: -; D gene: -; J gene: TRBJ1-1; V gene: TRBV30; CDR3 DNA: TGTGCCTGGAATTCTCGCCTTGACACTGAAGCTTTCTTT; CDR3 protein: CAWNSRLDTEAFF
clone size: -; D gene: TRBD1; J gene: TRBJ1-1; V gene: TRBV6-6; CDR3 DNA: TGTGCCAGCATATCGACAGGGCTCACTGAAGCTTTCTTT; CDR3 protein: CASISTGLTEAFF
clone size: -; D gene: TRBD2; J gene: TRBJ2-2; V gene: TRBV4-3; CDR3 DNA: TGCGCCAGCAGCCAAGATGGGAGCGGGGATAGTAGCGGGGAGCTGTTTTTT; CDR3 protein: CASSQDGSGDSSGELFF